These T cell receptor beta chains were read from a single sample in a study of beta chain features in type 1 diabetes. The table came from immunoSEQ multiplex PCR; TCRdb's copy has only in-frame clones and leaves some out. The profile shows fewer than 400,000 clones, less than 9.5% of them singletons. Sequenced input: central memory CD4+ T cells from blood. These receptor sequences come from a woman aged 18-29 years in good health. CDR3s include the opening cysteine and the closing phenylalanine or tryptophan. D genes are given only for firm matches. The listing skips clone size in some rows; elsewhere it reads once, few, many or a size class.

clone size	V gene	D gene	J gene	CDR3 protein	CDR3 DNA
NA	TRBV19	NA	TRBJ2-1	CASRPGLFMDNEQFF	TGTGCCAGTCGCCCCGGCTTGTTTATGGACAATGAGCAGTTCTTC
NA	TRBV7-2	TRBD2	TRBJ2-1	CASSLVLGRTYNEQFF	TGTGCCAGCAGCTTAGTTCTCGGGAGGACTTACAATGAGCAGTTCTTC
many	TRBV7-2	NA	TRBJ2-1	CASSLGVDRDEQFF	TGTGCCAGCAGCTTAGGAGTAGATCGGGATGAGCAGTTCTTC
many	TRBV23-1	TRBD1	TRBJ2-3	CASSRGTGDFERTDTQYF	TGCGCCAGCAGCCGCGGGACAGGGGATTTTGAACGCACAGATACGCAGTATTTT
NA	TRBV6-1	NA	TRBJ2-7	CASSESGDLYEQYF	TGTGCCAGCAGTGAATCGGGGGACCTTTACGAGCAGTACTTC
NA	TRBV4-2	TRBD1	TRBJ2-5	CASSQSGGTGGEETQYF	TGTGCCAGCAGCCAAAGTGGAGGGACAGGGGGCGAAGAGACCCAGTACTTC
NA	TRBV19	TRBD2	TRBJ2-1	CASDSGTASYNEQFF	TGTGCCAGTGATAGCGGGACTGCCTCCTACAATGAGCAGTTCTTC
NA	TRBV7-3	NA	TRBJ2-1	CASSLWTATYNEQFF	TGTGCCAGCAGCTTGTGGACAGCCACCTACAATGAGCAGTTCTTC
few	TRBV28	NA	TRBJ1-5	CASTLRGLGNQPQHF	TGTGCCAGCACCTTGCGGGGGCTGGGGAATCAGCCCCAGCATTTT
NA	TRBV6-6	NA	TRBJ2-5	CASKISSTTGTQYF	TGTGCCAGCAAGATCAGCTCAACTACGGGGACCCAGTACTTC
NA	TRBV15	NA	TRBJ2-7	CATALGHSYEQYF	TGTGCCACGGCATTGGGGCACTCCTACGAGCAGTACTTC
NA	TRBV27	NA	TRBJ2-3	CASRGGSRTPRVTDTQYF	TGTGCCAGCAGAGGGGGAAGTCGGACCCCGAGGGTCACAGATACGCAGTATTTT
NA	TRBV6-5	TRBD1	TRBJ1-5	CASSPGTGGWQPQHF	TGTGCCAGCAGTCCCGGGACAGGGGGCTGGCAGCCCCAGCATTTT
many	TRBV28	TRBD2	TRBJ2-3	CASSVTSGADTQYF	TGTGCCAGCAGTGTAACCAGCGGGGCAGATACGCAGTATTTT
NA	TRBV5-4	NA	TRBJ2-1	CASSLVTSSYNEQFF	TGTGCCAGCAGCTTGGTAACTAGTAGTTACAATGAGCAGTTCTTC
NA	TRBV28	NA	TRBJ2-4	CASSFIRAKNIQYF	TGTGCCAGCAGTTTTATCAGAGCCAAAAACATTCAGTACTTC
NA	TRBV18	TRBD2	TRBJ2-1	CASSPLGLAGVNAYNEQFF	TGTGCCAGCTCACCACTAGGACTAGCGGGAGTAAACGCCTACAATGAGCAGTTCTTC
NA	TRBV11-2	NA	TRBJ2-7	CASSHSYEQYF	TGTGCCAGCAGCCACTCTTACGAGCAGTACTTC
NA	TRBV10-2	NA	TRBJ2-5	CASSESRGIETQYF	TGCGCCAGCAGTGAGTCCCGGGGGATAGAGACCCAGTACTTC
few	TRBV11-2	NA	TRBJ2-7	CASSPVRGAGRTYEQYF	TGTGCCAGCAGCCCGGTTCGGGGGGCAGGGCGAACCTACGAGCAGTACTTC
few	TRBV11-2	NA	TRBJ2-3	CASSLNGAPYF	TGTGCCAGCAGCTTAAACGGAGCCCCGTATTTT
NA	TRBV15	NA	TRBJ1-4	CATSRDLGGSTNEKLFF	TGTGCCACCAGCAGAGATCTGGGCGGCTCAACTAATGAAAAACTGTTTTTT
many	TRBV19	NA	TRBJ2-2	CASSQTVTGELFF	TGTGCCAGTAGTCAGACTGTTACCGGGGAGCTGTTTTTT
many	TRBV18	TRBD2	TRBJ2-7	CASSLQGGGYEQYF	TGTGCCAGCTCGCTTCAGGGCGGGGGCTACGAGCAGTACTTC
NA	TRBV5-4	NA	TRBJ2-1	CASSPGTYNEQFF	TGTGCCAGCAGCCCCGGTACCTACAATGAGCAGTTCTTC
NA	TRBV10-3	TRBD1	TRBJ2-7	CAISTTGGGKGEQYF	TGTGCCATCAGTACCACAGGGGGCGGTAAGGGCGAGCAGTACTTC
NA	TRBV28	TRBD2	TRBJ2-3	CASIRPGGDTQYF	TGTGCCAGCATAAGGCCGGGGGGAGATACGCAGTATTTT
NA	TRBV7-9	TRBD2	TRBJ2-1	CASSPGTSLFNEQFF	TGTGCCAGCAGCCCAGGGACTAGCCTATTCAATGAGCAGTTCTTC
few	TRBV9	TRBD1	TRBJ1-3	CASSVGQGESGNTIYF	TGTGCCAGCAGCGTGGGACAGGGGGAATCTGGAAACACCATATATTTT
NA	TRBV20-1	NA	TRBJ2-1	CSGTGLGEQFF	TGCAGTGGCACAGGGCTTGGTGAGCAGTTCTTC
NA	TRBV7-9	NA	TRBJ2-3	CASSRVSTTDTQYF	TGTGCCAGCAGCCGGGTATCGACCACAGATACGCAGTATTTT
NA	TRBV18	NA	TRBJ1-2	CASTQGGYGYTF	TGTGCCAGCACACAGGGTGGTTATGGCTACACCTTC